The clone carrying this TCR beta chain was counted only a few times. Per the original data handling: For nucleated cells, counts were estimated from reference gene primer amplification. TCRdb's copy holds only in-frame clones and misses some; the assay was immunoSEQ multiplex PCR. The V and J calls and the clone size are those of that table, but D and trimming were determined from the DNA. Altogether 350,000 to 400,000 clones are present, over 75% being singletons, with the ten largest covering around 3%. The CDR3 runs 15 residues. V lost 4 bases and J lost 4, with 14 bases in between. Germline CDR1 and CDR2: SNHLY and FYNNEI. Adults between roughly 18 and 89 years of age took part from about two dozen US areas. Participant reports of clinical history set cohort assignment. Cohort 3 donors were reported recovered after two negative PCRs, clearance, or symptom resolution. These data come from a study of blood T cell repertoires in COVID-19.

The source of this sequence is a woman in her 30s who had recovered from COVID-19. The sequencing sample was made of PBMCs or T cells enriched from blood (not recorded which). The chain links TRBV2 to TRBJ1-5; tentatively, D is TRBD1 (5 bases). CDR3 nucleotide sequence: TGTGCCAGCAGTGGGCAGGGAGGGTCAAATCAGCCCCAGCATTTT. It codes for CASSGQGGSNQPQHF.